The 18 T cell receptor beta chains below come from one sample, sequenced in a study of cytomegalovirus exposure and HLA in healthy donors. With 60 Vbeta and 13 Jbeta primers, the PCR was carried out. Some clones are missing from TCRdb's copy, which holds only in-frame ones; the method was immunoSEQ multiplex PCR. The sample contains over 150,000 clones, approximately 80% of which appear only once. Source material: PBMCs. Every receptor here comes from a boy aged 2 to 10 in good health and CMV-seronegative.

V and J are TRBV9 and TRBJ2-1, with 8 bases identical to TRBD2. V lost 4 bases, J lost 4 bases, and 7 bases stayed unmatched. Germline V gene lookup returns CDR1 SGDLS and CDR2 YYNGEE. The CDR3 consists of 15 residues. The CDR3 coding sequence is TGTGCCAGCAGCCGAGCGGGAGCCCTATACAATGAGCAGTTCTTC. Protein: CASSRAGALYNEQFF.

The chain combines TRBV7-2 with TRBJ1-3; D may be TRBD1 (6 bases). The germline gives CDR1 SGHTA, CDR2 FQGNSA. Trimming took 5 bases from V and 2 from J, leaving 13 bases between them. The CDR3 contains 15 residues. In DNA, the CDR3 is TGTGCCAGCAGCGACCGGGGGGGGCCTGGAAACACCATATATTTT. It translates to CASSDRGGPGNTIYF.

The rearrangement uses TRBV6-1 and TRBJ2-4, with TRBD1 identical over 11 bases. Unmatched junction bases numbered 1, after V lost 6 bases and J lost 0 bases. This CDR3 comprises 15 residues. The germline V gene has CDR1 MNHNS and CDR2 SASEGT. CDR3 DNA: TGTGCCAGCAGGGGGACAGGGGGAGCCAAAAACATTCAGTACTTC. Its protein is CASRGTGGAKNIQYF.

This chain joins TRBV29-1 and TRBJ2-1; 8 bases fit TRBD1. CDR1 and CDR2 (germline): SQVTM, ANQGSEA. With 3 bases clipped from V and 1 base from J, the junction kept 5 bases outside the gene matches. This CDR3 is 15 amino acids long. This CDR3 reads CSVEGTGGSYNEQFF. As DNA, the CDR3 is TGCAGCGTTGAGGGCACAGGGGGATCCTACAATGAGCAGTTCTTC.

The chain links TRBV18 to TRBJ2-3; D not certain. CDR3 length: 15 residues. Germline V gene lookup returns CDR1 KGHSH and CDR2 LQKENI. The ends were cut back, 0 bases at V and 6 bases at J, with 13 bases in the middle. The CDR3 loop is CASSPPSGLVDTQYF. CDR3 sequence (DNA): TGTGCCAGCTCACCACCTTCCGGGTTGGTGGATACGCAGTATTTT.

The rearrangement links TRBV4-1 to TRBJ1-3, with D unresolved. With 2 bases removed from V and 0 bases from J, the gap between germline ends came to 14 bases. CDR3 length: 17 amino acids. Germline values: CDR1 MGHRA, CDR2 YSYEKL. In DNA form, the CDR3 reads TGCGCCAGCAGCCAACCACCCCGGGTAACCTCTGGAAACACCATATATTTT. Its protein is CASSQPPRVTSGNTIYF.

The V call is TRBV7-9, the J call TRBJ2-5; D remains unclear. CDR1 and CDR2 from the germline V gene are SEHNR and FQNEAQ (reference sequence). Trimming took off 7 bases at V and 0 bases at J, with 6 bases between the two ends. This CDR3 has 12 amino acids. CDR3 sequence (DNA): TGTGCCAGCATTGCGGACCAAGAGACCCAGTACTTC. Translated, it gives CASIADQETQYF.

This sequence joins TRBV19 and TRBJ1-3, with D hard to call. The germline gives CDR1 LNHDA, CDR2 SQIVND (reference sequence). The CDR3 is made up of 16 amino acids. The V and J ends lost 4 bases and 4 bases respectively, with 17 bases between them. This CDR3 is CASSTSPQSSGNTIYF. The DNA of the CDR3 is TGTGCCAGTAGTACCAGTCCCCAATCCTCCGGAAACACCATATATTTT. Drawing the rest from reference TRBV19 and TRBJ1-3, the complete variable domain is DGGITQSPKYLFRKEGQNVTLSCEQNLNHDAMYWYRQDPGQGLRLIYYSQIVNDFQKGDIAEGYSVSREKKESFPLTVTSAQKNPTAFYLCASSTSPQSSGNTIYFGEGSWLTVV.

This sequence joins TRBV12-5 and TRBJ1-5; D unresolved. Germline CDR1 reads LGHNT; CDR2 reads FRNRAP. V lost 6 bases and J lost 3, with 6 bases in between. The CDR3 runs to 12 residues. The CDR3 sequence: CASGRDNQPQHF. For the CDR3, the DNA is TGTGCTAGTGGCCGGGACAATCAGCCCCAGCATTTT.

The J gene is TRBJ2-3, the V gene TRBV19, with D possibly matching TRBD2 (6 bases). This CDR3 has 14 amino acids. V lost 9 bases and J lost 0, with 13 bases in between. Per the germline V gene, CDR1 is LNHDA and CDR2 is SQIVND (reference sequence). CDR3 in amino acids: CASRDFSSTDTQYF. The CDR3 coding sequence is TGTGCCAGCAGGGACTTCTCTAGCACAGATACGCAGTATTTT.

The CDR3 DNA reads as TGTGCCAGCAGCGTAGCCCCGGACAGGCCATATGGCTACACCTTC. The encoded protein is CASSVAPDRPYGYTF. The chain links TRBV9 to TRBJ1-2; 7 nucleotides match TRBD1. The CDR3 spans 15 residues. V trimming: 0 bases; J trimming: 5 bases; junction bases outside the gene matches: 7. From germline, CDR1 is SGDLS and CDR2 YYNGEE.

The V gene is TRBV20-1, the J gene TRBJ2-1; a weak D match, TRBD2 (6 bases). Trimming cost V 3 bases and J 8 bases, with 8 bases left between them. CDR1 and CDR2 (germline): DFQATT, SNEGSKA (reference sequence). There are 11 residues in the CDR3. Written as DNA, the CDR3 is TGCAGTGCTAGTACGGGAGATGAGCAGTTCTTC. It yields the protein CSASTGDEQFF.

The V and J genes are TRBV2 and TRBJ2-1; 7 bases agree with TRBD1. Germline loops: CDR1 SNHLY, CDR2 FYNNEI. The CDR3 covers 18 residues. Trimming took 6 bases from V and 0 from J; bases not matched to a gene: 14. The CDR3, as DNA: TGTGCCAGCAGCGGGGACAGCCTTCTAAGGATCTCCTACAATGAGCAGTTCTTC. This gives the protein CASSGDSLLRISYNEQFF.

The chain is built from TRBV6-6 and TRBJ1-2, with 7 bases identical to TRBD1. There are 14 residues in the CDR3. Germline assignment: CDR1 MNHNY and CDR2 SVGAGI (reference sequence). V shed 0 bases, J shed 8 bases, and the junction held 6 bases outside the gene matches. The CDR3 DNA follows: TGTGCCAGCAGTTACTCCGTGACAGGGTCCGGCTACACCTTC. Amino acid sequence: CASSYSVTGSGYTF.

The rearrangement joins TRBV5-5 to TRBJ2-3; D unclear. Trimming pared 1 base from V and 0 bases from J, leaving 3 bases between. The CDR3 runs 13 residues. Germline V gene lookup returns CDR1 SGHKS and CDR2 YYEKEE (reference sequence). The CDR3 reads CASSLRSTDTQYF. In DNA form, the CDR3 reads TGTGCCAGCAGCTTGCGGAGCACAGATACGCAGTATTTT.

V usage is TRBV7-9 and J usage is TRBJ2-6; D not certain. Germline CDR1 reads SEHNR; CDR2 reads FQNEAQ (reference sequence). The V end was cut by 1 base, the J end by 0 bases, with 7 bases between. The CDR3 runs to 16 residues. In nucleotides, the CDR3 is TGTGCCAGCAGCTTAGAGAGTCTCTCTGGGGCCAACGTCCTGACTTTC. Its protein product is CASSLESLSGANVLTF.

The chain links TRBV11-2 to TRBJ2-7, with a possible D match to TRBD2 (7 bases). The germline V gene has CDR1 SGHAT and CDR2 FQNNGV. This CDR3 comprises 13 residues. V was pared by 5 bases and J by 7 bases, with 15 bases between. The CDR3 DNA follows: TGTGCCAGCAGCCCGGGCAGGGGAGGGGAGCAGTACGTC. It is translated as CASSPGRGGEQYV.

This sequence joins TRBV2 and TRBJ2-5; 7 bases line up with TRBD2. The germline CDR1 and CDR2 sequences are SNHLY and FYNNEI. V was pared by 4 bases and J by 1 base, with 6 bases of the junction left unmatched. CDR3 length: 15 amino acids. The CDR3 nucleotides read TGTGCCAGCAGTGTAAAGCGGGGAGCCCAAGAGACCCAGTACTTC. Encoded protein: CASSVKRGAQETQYF.